The present T cell receptor (beta chain) was sequenced within a study of identical twins. Study-level results: Modelling approaches yielded underestimates of out-of-frame TCR alpha sharing between monozygotic twins. Beta out-of-frame sequences showed weaker excess sharing between twins.

CDR3 length equals 14 residues. Germline CDR1 reads SGHRS; CDR2 reads YFSETQ. Trimming removed 4 bases at V and 6 bases at J, with 14 bases between. Template switching (which added a universal primer site) was used, and cDNA carried unique molecular identifiers. TCRdb itself ran the 5' RACE reads through MiXCR, one entry per CDR3 protein. In the table there are 450,000 or so distinct CDR3 sequences, roughly an eighth of which are singletons. This clonotype showed up just a few times. Its target is not known. These data also featured in a second study, about yellow fever vaccine responses in identical twins.

This TCR derives from a woman in her late teens or twenties in good health. Input material: CD4+ T cells sorted from blood. The chain joins TRBV5-1 to TRBJ2-1; D tentatively reads TRBD1 or TRBD2 (5 bases each). The CDR3 DNA follows: TGCGCCAGCAGCGCCGGGACCGAGCTCAATGAGCAGTTCTTC. Residues: CASSAGTELNEQFF.